A single sample gave rise to the 29 T cell receptor beta chains below, sequenced in a study of T-cell reconstitution after alpha-beta-depleted transplantation in children. Molecular barcoding with unique molecular identifiers was used for the TCRbeta library. TCRdb reprocessed the PCR reads with MiXCR, giving one entry per CDR3 protein. The repertoire consists of some 110,000 distinct CDR3 sequences, with approximately 10% occurring once and the leading ten covering under 40%. Material: PBMCs, obtained before TCRalphabeta/CD19-depleted stem cell transplant. The receptors were gathered from a boy younger than 10 with acute lymphoblastic leukemia, due to receive a stem cell transplant.

The chain uses TRBV20-1 and TRBJ2-1, with 15 bases matching TRBD2. Unmatched junction bases numbered 11, after V lost 4 bases and J lost 4 bases. CDR1 DFQATT and CDR2 SNEGSKA come from the germline V gene (reference sequence). CDR3 length: 18 residues. This chain's CDR3 is CSATHSWGLAGGYNEQFF. CDR3 DNA: TGCAGTGCTACCCATTCGTGGGGACTAGCGGGAGGATACAATGAGCAGTTCTTC.

The CDR3: CASRGVGPHNEQFF. In DNA form, the CDR3 reads TGTGCCAGCAGGGGAGTGGGACCCCACAATGAGCAGTTCTTC. This rearrangement joins TRBV12-3 or TRBV12-4 to TRBJ2-1; D assignment may be TRBD1 or TRBD2 (5 bases each). The CDR3 has 14 amino acids. Trimming pared 6 bases from V and 5 bases from J, leaving 14 bases between.

V gene TRBV29-1 combines with J gene TRBJ2-3; maybe TRBD1 (5 bases). This CDR3 region has 14 residues. Trimming stripped 6 bases from V and 0 bases from J, with 13 bases between. The germline V gene encodes CDR1 SQVTM and CDR2 ANQGSEA. The CDR3 region is CSVAGHSSTDTQYF. DNA for the CDR3: TGCAGCGTCGCCGGACACTCTAGCACAGATACGCAGTATTTT.

This clonotype has a count of ten or more. The gene calls are TRBV12-3 or TRBV12-4 and TRBJ2-7; D ambiguous. CDR3 length: 12 amino acids. The V and J ends lost 3 bases and 3 bases respectively, with 6 bases between them. The DNA for the CDR3 is TGTGCCAGCAGTTTTGACTTCTACGAGCAGTACTTC. It is translated as CASSFDFYEQYF.

The chain is built from TRBV20-1 and TRBJ2-2; a possible D gene is TRBD2 (6 bases). Germline V gives CDR1 DFQATT, CDR2 SNEGSKA (reference sequence). V lost 1 base, J lost 5 bases, and 14 bases lay in between. The CDR3 covers 15 residues. The CDR3 coding sequence is TGCAGTGCTAGAGTCGGTCTAGCGCGGACCGGGGAGCTGTTTTTT. Encoded protein: CSARVGLARTGELFF.

This clonotype was seen more than once but under ten times. The chain has TRBV2 and TRBJ2-5; TRBD1 is a possible D gene (7 bases). The germline gives CDR1 SNHLY, CDR2 FYNNEI. The CDR3 is made up of 12 amino acids. The CDR3 spells CVEGADQETQYF. CDR3 bases: TGTGTGGAGGGGGCCGACCAAGAGACCCAGTACTTC.

The rearrangement links TRBV12-3 or TRBV12-4 to TRBJ2-5; TRBD1 aligns across 11 bases. V gave up 5 bases and J gave up 5 bases; unmatched junction bases: 7. The CDR3 has 15 residues. The DNA of the CDR3 is TGTGCCAGCAGTAGCCGGGACAGGGGGTCGGAGACCCAGTACTTC. Its translation: CASSSRDRGSETQYF.

V is TRBV12-3 or TRBV12-4 and J is TRBJ1-3; D is unresolved. The CDR3 is 17 amino acids. Trimming left V 6 bases short and J 0 bases short, with 18 bases between. This CDR3 reads CASSFLDYQPSGNTIYF. CDR3 in DNA: TGTGCCAGCAGCTTCCTCGACTACCAGCCCTCTGGAAACACCATATATTTT.

V is TRBV28 and J is TRBJ1-4; a possible D gene is TRBD1 (5 bases). The CDR3 is 16 amino acids. Looked up from germline, CDR1 is MDHEN and CDR2 is SYDVKM. Trimming cost V 3 bases and J 3 bases, with 14 bases left between them. CDR3 DNA sequence: TGTGCCAGCAGTTTTTACCGATTGGGGCCTAATGAAAAACTGTTTTTT. Residues: CASSFYRLGPNEKLFF.

There are a few counts of this clonotype. V gene TRBV7-9 combines with J gene TRBJ2-1, with 9 bases matching TRBD1. Germline CDR1 and CDR2: SEHNR and FQNEAQ (reference sequence). This CDR3 spans 15 amino acids. The V and J ends lost 5 bases and 8 bases, in that order; junction bases with no gene match: 10. Written as DNA, the CDR3 is TGTGCCAGCAGCCACCAAGGACAGGGGAACTATGAGCAGTTCTTC. Its translation is CASSHQGQGNYEQFF.

V gene TRBV7-9 combines with J gene TRBJ2-3; 9 nucleotides line up with TRBD2. The J segment lost 2 bases and the V segment lost 5 bases, leaving 2 bases of the junction unmatched. The CDR3 length is 14 residues. Per the germline V gene, CDR1 is SEHNR and CDR2 is FQNEAQ (reference sequence). The CDR3 bases are TGTGCCAGCAGCGCTAGCGGGATCACAGATACGCAGTATTTT. Translating gives CASSASGITDTQYF.

This clonotype was found many times. The V and J genes are TRBV5-1 and TRBJ1-1; 8 bases are shared with TRBD1. CDR1 SGHRS and CDR2 YFSETQ come from the germline V gene. V dropped 0 bases and J dropped 4; count of bases not matched to a gene: 11. There are 17 residues in the CDR3. The DNA for the CDR3 is TGCGCCAGCAGCTTGGTACCAGGGGGCATGAAGGGCACTGAAGCTTTCTTT. This sequence encodes CASSLVPGGMKGTEAFF.

This clonotype has more than one count but fewer than ten. The chain combines TRBV7-2 with TRBJ2-7, with 10 bases fitting TRBD2. From germline, CDR1 is SGHTA and CDR2 FQGNSA. The junction had 11 bases not matched to a gene; V was cut back by 3 bases and J by 3 bases. The CDR3 contains 17 residues. CDR3 nucleotide sequence: TGTGCCAGCAGCTTTAGACCGGTGGGGACTAGCGACTACGAGCAGTACTTC. Translating it yields CASSFRPVGTSDYEQYF.

This clonotype was counted between two and nine times. V is TRBV20-1 and J is TRBJ2-1; 11 nucleotides match TRBD2. The CDR3 runs to 15 residues. The V and J ends lost 3 bases and 10 bases, in that order; junction bases with no gene match: 11. Germline V CDR1 and CDR2: DFQATT, SNEGSKA (reference sequence). CDR3 in amino acids: CSASPTSGVWGEQFF. DNA of the CDR3: TGCAGTGCTAGCCCGACTAGCGGGGTCTGGGGGGAGCAGTTCTTC.

This clonotype was picked up a small number of times. The V and J genes are TRBV6-1 and TRBJ1-5, with D unclear. Germline CDR1 and CDR2: MNHNS and SASEGT. This CDR3 is built from 14 residues. With 3 bases removed from V and 5 bases from J, the gap between germline ends came to 11 bases. The CDR3 coding sequence is TGTGCCAGCAGTGATAGGGCACCTTATCAGCCCCAGCATTTT. As protein: CASSDRAPYQPQHF.

Only a few counts were recorded for this clonotype. The chain uses TRBV5-6 and TRBJ1-2; D remains ambiguous. CDR1 is SGHDT, CDR2 YYEEEE, per germline. The CDR3 loop spans 14 amino acids. Trimming cost V 1 base and J 3 bases, with 10 bases left between them. The CDR3 spells CASSLSSDYYGYTF. CDR3 DNA: TGTGCCAGCAGCTTGTCGTCGGACTACTATGGCTACACCTTC.

The CDR3 DNA follows: TGCAGTGCTAGCGCGGGAGGAGGTGACGAGCAGTACTTC. Protein: CSASAGGGDEQYF. The chain couples TRBV20-1 to TRBJ2-7, with 8 bases aligning to TRBD2. This CDR3 has 13 amino acids. CDR1 is DFQATT and CDR2 is SNEGSKA in the germline V gene (reference sequence). The V segment lost 3 bases and the J segment 5 bases; nucleotides outside the gene matches: 6.

This CDR3 reads CASSSTPHETQYF. The CDR3 DNA follows: TGTGCCAGCAGCTCCACACCGCACGAGACCCAGTACTTC. The chain carries TRBV7-2 and TRBJ2-5; D ambiguous. Germline assignment: CDR1 SGHTA and CDR2 FQGNSA. Between the trimmed V and J ends, which lost 4 bases and 5 bases, there was a span of 11 bases. CDR3 length equals 13 residues.

This clonotype appeared many times. The J gene is TRBJ2-5, the V gene TRBV15; D is uncertain. The CDR3 extends over 16 amino acids. Looked up from germline, CDR1 is LNHNV and CDR2 is YYDKDF (reference sequence). With 2 bases removed from V and 5 bases from J, the gap between germline ends came to 18 bases. The CDR3 nucleotides are TGTGCCACCAGCAGAACACCTTGGGTGGAGAGGGAGACCCAGTACTTC. This gives the protein CATSRTPWVERETQYF. The full variable domain, with the rest looked up from reference TRBV15 and TRBJ2-5, is DAMVIQNPRYQVTQFGKPVTLSCSQTLNHNVMYWYQQKSSQAPKLLFHYYDKDFNNEADTPDNFQSRRPNTSFCFLDIRSPGLGDTAMYLCATSRTPWVERETQYFGPGTRLLVL.

This clonotype turned up a few times. The V call is TRBV28, the J call TRBJ2-7; weak D call: TRBD2 (5 bases). Trimming removed 7 bases at V and 4 bases at J, with 17 bases between. CDR3 size: 14 residues. Germline V gene sequence: CDR1 MDHEN, CDR2 SYDVKM. CDR3 sequence (DNA): TGTGCCAGCACGCCGGCGGGTACCCCTTACGAGCAGTACTTC. As protein: CASTPAGTPYEQYF.

This clonotype was recorded only once. J is TRBJ2-3 and V is TRBV14; possible D gene TRBD2, 7 bases. Germline CDR1 SGHDN, CDR2 FVKESK. The CDR3 has 17 amino acids. With 0 bases removed from V and 1 base from J, the gap between germline ends came to 14 bases. The CDR3 here is CASSQDLRGGGTDTQYF. The DNA of the CDR3 is TGTGCCAGCAGCCAAGATCTTAGAGGGGGGGGCACAGATACGCAGTATTTT.

This clonotype was seen a few times. V is TRBV11-2 and J is TRBJ2-3, with TRBD2 matching 15 bases. Germline CDR1 SGHAT, CDR2 FQNNGV. The CDR3 is 19 residues long. The trim removed 5 bases at V and 1 base at J, leaving 10 bases unmatched. CDR3 bases: TGTGCCAGCAGCCGAGGGACTAGCGGGAGGCCCCGAGGCACAGATACGCAGTATTTT. Translated, it gives CASSRGTSGRPRGTDTQYF.

Regarding this clonotype: Being one base from a much bigger clone, this may be a read error. This rearrangement joins TRBV11-2 to TRBJ2-5; 8 bases agree with TRBD1. Germline values: CDR1 SGHAT, CDR2 FQNNGV. The CDR3 covers 14 residues. CDR3 coding DNA: TGTGCCGGCAGCTTCCGGACAGGGCTGGAGACCCAGTACTTC. It translates to CAGSFRTGLETQYF.

The rearrangement uses TRBV5-1 and TRBJ2-7; D gene unclear. The CDR3 consists of 12 residues. Trimming took 1 base from V and 5 from J, leaving 7 bases between them. Looked up from germline, CDR1 is SGHRS and CDR2 is YFSETQ. The chain's CDR3 is CASSLSGHEQYF. Written as DNA, the CDR3 is TGCGCCAGCAGCTTGTCCGGCCACGAGCAGTACTTC.

This clonotype was observed a few times. This chain links TRBV7-9 with TRBJ2-5; tentative D call: TRBD1 (5 bases). CDR3 length equals 17 residues. Trimming took off 5 bases at V and 1 base at J, with 20 bases between the two ends. Germline loops: CDR1 SEHNR, CDR2 FQNEAQ (reference sequence). DNA for the CDR3: TGTGCCAGCAGCCCCTATAGGAGACAGCCGCTCCAAGAGACCCAGTACTTC. Translated: CASSPYRRQPLQETQYF.

The rearrangement joins TRBV5-1 to TRBJ2-1; 10 bases are shared with TRBD1. There are 15 residues in the CDR3. Germline V gene data show CDR1 as SGHRS and CDR2 as YFSETQ. The V gene end was trimmed by 4 bases and the J gene end by 7 bases; junction bases not matched to a gene: 8. In nucleotides, the CDR3 is TGCGCCAGCAGCCCGTTGCCGGGACAGGGGAATGAGCAGTTCTTC. Translating it yields CASSPLPGQGNEQFF.

In its sample, this clonotype was seen many times. The chain couples TRBV5-6 to TRBJ2-3; 8 bases are shared with TRBD2. Germline CDR1 SGHDT, CDR2 YYEEEE. The CDR3 spans 17 residues. The V segment lost 1 base and the J segment 4 bases; nucleotides outside the gene matches: 11. CDR3 loop: CASSLPTSSGSADTQYF. The CDR3 nucleotides read TGTGCCAGCAGCTTGCCCACCTCAAGCGGGAGCGCAGATACGCAGTATTTT.

This clonotype was seen many times. The chain joins TRBV20-1 to TRBJ2-1; possibly TRBD2 for D (5 bases). CDR1 DFQATT and CDR2 SNEGSKA come from the germline V gene (reference sequence). The CDR3 sequence is 14 residues long. V lost 0 bases to trimming and J lost 7 bases, with 13 bases between them. CDR3 nucleotides: TGCAGTGCTAGAGATTGGCGAGCGGTGAATGAGCAGTTCTTC. It translates to CSARDWRAVNEQFF.

This clonotype came up a few times. This chain links TRBV5-1 with TRBJ1-2; 8 nucleotides agree with TRBD1. Germline V gene data show CDR1 as SGHRS and CDR2 as YFSETQ. The CDR3 has 13 residues. J gave up 6 bases and V 5 bases, and 6 bases lay outside the gene matches. For the CDR3, the DNA is TGCGCCAGCAGACTGGACAGGGAAGATGGCTACACCTTC. Protein: CASRLDREDGYTF.